This TCR beta chain was obtained from a study of T cell clones after liver transplantation. Here immunoSEQ multiplex PCR was the method, and the copy in TCRdb shows in-frame clones only, minus some. The table has some 9,200 clones, around three quarters seen once; the top ten hold about a fifth. Sorting of unstimulated PBMCs yielded separate CD3+CD4+ and CD3+CD8+ fractions. V was pared by 2 bases and J by 3 bases, with 12 bases between. The CDR3 loop spans 14 amino acids. Germline V gene sequence: CDR1 SGHKS, CDR2 YYEKEE (reference sequence). Sequences were derived from CD8+ T cells from blood, sampled at the approximately 15-month timepoint. J is TRBJ2-7 and V is TRBV5-5; the D gene is possibly TRBD1 (6 bases). This clonotype was obtained from a human patient who received a liver transplant. Part of the T cells may come from the graft donor. The CDR3 DNA follows: TGTGCCAGCAGCTTCTCTGGGGGCCACTACGAGCAGTACGTC. Translating gives CASSFSGGHYEQYV.